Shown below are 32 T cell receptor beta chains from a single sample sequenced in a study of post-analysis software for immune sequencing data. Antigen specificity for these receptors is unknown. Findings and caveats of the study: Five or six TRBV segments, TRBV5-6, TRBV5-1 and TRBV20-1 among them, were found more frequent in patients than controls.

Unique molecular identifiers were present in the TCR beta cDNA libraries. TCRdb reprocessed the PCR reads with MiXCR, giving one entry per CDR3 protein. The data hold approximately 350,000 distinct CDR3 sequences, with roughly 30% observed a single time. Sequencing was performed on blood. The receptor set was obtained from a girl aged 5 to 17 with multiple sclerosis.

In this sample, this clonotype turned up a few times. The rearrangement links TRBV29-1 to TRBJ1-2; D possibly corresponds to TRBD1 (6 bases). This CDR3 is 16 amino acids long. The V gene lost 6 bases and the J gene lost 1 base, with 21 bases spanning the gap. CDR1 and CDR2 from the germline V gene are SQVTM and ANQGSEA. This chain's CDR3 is CSVSKEAGALNYGYTF. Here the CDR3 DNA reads TGCAGCGTGTCGAAAGAGGCGGGGGCCCTTAACTATGGCTACACCTTC. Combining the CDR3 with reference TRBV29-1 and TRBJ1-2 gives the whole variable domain SAVISQKPSRDICQRGTSLTIQCQVDSQVTMMFWYRQQPGQSLTLIATANQGSEATYESGFVIDKFPISRPNLTFSTLTVSNMSPEDSSIYLCSVSKEAGALNYGYTFGSGTRLTVV.

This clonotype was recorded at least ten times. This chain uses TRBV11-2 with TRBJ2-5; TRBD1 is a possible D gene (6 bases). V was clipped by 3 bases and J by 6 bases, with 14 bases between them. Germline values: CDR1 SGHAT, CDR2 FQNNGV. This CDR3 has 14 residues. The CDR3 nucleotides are TGTGCCAGCAGCTTCCTTGCCAGGGGACAGACCCAGTACTTC. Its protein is CASSFLARGQTQYF.

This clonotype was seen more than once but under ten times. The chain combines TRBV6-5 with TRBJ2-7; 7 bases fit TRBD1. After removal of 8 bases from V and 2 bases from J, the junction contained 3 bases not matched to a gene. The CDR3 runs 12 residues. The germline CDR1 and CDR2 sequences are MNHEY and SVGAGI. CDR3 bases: TGTGCCAGCCGGGACAGTGCCTACGAGCAGTACTTC. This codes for CASRDSAYEQYF.

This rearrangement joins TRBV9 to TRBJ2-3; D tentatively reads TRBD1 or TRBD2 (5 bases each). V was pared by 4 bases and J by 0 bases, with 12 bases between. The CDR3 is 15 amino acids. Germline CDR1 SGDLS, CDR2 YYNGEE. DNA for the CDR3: TGTGCCAGCAGCATCGGGACCCTTAGCACAGATACGCAGTATTTT. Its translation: CASSIGTLSTDTQYF.

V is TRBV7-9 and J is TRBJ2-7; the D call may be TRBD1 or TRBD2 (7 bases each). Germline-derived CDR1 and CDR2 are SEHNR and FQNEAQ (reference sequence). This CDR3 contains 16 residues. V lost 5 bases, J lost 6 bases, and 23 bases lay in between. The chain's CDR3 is CASSPPRGGIEFEQYF. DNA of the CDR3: TGTGCCAGCAGCCCACCCAGGGGGGGCATAGAGTTCGAGCAGTACTTC.

The CDR3 region has the DNA TGCGCCAGCAGCCAAGGGGGGGATGGCTACACCTTC. This gives the protein CASSQGGDGYTF. This chain links TRBV4-1 with TRBJ1-2; possibly TRBD1 for D (5 bases). The V gene lost 1 base and the J gene lost 6 bases, with 6 bases spanning the gap. Per the germline V gene, CDR1 is MGHRA and CDR2 is YSYEKL. The CDR3 covers 12 residues.

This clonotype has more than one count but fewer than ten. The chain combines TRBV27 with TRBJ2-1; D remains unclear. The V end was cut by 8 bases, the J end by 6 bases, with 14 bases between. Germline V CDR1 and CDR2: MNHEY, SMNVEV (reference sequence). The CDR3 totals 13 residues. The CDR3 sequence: CASLRIASNEQFF. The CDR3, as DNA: TGTGCCAGCCTAAGAATTGCTAGCAATGAGCAGTTCTTC.

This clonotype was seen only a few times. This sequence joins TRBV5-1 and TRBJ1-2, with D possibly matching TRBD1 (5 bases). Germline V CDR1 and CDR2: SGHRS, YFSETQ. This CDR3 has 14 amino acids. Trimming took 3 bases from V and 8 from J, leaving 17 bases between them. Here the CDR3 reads CASSSTVGARGYTF. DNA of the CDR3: TGCGCCAGCAGCTCGACCGTAGGGGCTAGAGGCTACACCTTC.

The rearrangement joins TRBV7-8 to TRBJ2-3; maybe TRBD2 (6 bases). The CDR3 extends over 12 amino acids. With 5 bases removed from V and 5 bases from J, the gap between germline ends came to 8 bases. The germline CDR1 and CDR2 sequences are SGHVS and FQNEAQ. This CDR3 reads CASSRGRDTQYF. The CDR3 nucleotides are TGTGCCAGCAGCCGGGGGAGAGATACGCAGTATTTT.

CDR3 residues: CAWRIRGGYTF. In DNA, the CDR3 is TGTGCCTGGAGGATCAGGGGTGGCTACACCTTC. V is TRBV30 and J is TRBJ1-2, with D tentatively TRBD1 (6 bases). V lost 3 bases, J lost 7 bases, and 9 bases lay in between. This CDR3 has 11 residues. The germline CDR1 and CDR2 sequences are GTSNPN and SVGIG (reference sequence).

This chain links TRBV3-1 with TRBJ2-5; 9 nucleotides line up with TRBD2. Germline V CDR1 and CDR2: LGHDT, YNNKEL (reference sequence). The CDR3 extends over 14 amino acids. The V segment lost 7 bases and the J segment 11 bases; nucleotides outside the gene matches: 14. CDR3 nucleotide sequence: TGTGCCAGCACCCTCGGGCTAGCGGGGTTCGCGCAGTACTTC. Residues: CASTLGLAGFAQYF.

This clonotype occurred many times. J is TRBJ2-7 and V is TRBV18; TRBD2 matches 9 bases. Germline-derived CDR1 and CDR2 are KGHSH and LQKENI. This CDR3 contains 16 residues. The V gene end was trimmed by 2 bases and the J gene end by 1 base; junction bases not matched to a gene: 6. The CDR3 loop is CASSPGLATISYEQYF. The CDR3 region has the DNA TGTGCCAGCTCACCAGGACTAGCGACTATTTCCTACGAGCAGTACTTC.

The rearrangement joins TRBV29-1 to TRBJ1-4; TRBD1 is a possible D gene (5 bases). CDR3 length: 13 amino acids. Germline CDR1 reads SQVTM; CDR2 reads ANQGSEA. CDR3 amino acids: CGPGQDLNEKLFF. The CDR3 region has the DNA TGCGGCCCCGGACAAGACTTAAATGAAAAACTGTTTTTT.

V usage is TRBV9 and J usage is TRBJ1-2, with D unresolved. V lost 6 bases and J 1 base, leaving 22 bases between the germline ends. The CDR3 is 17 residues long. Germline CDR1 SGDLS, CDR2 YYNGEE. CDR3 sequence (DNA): TGTGCCAGCACGAGGGATCACCTTCCTCGGGTTAACTATGGCTACACCTTC. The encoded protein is CASTRDHLPRVNYGYTF.

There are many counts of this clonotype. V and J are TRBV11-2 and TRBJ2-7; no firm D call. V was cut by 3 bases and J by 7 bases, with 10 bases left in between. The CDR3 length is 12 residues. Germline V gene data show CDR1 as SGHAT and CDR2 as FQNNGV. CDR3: CASSFEWLEQYF. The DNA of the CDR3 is TGTGCCAGCAGCTTTGAATGGTTAGAGCAGTACTTC.

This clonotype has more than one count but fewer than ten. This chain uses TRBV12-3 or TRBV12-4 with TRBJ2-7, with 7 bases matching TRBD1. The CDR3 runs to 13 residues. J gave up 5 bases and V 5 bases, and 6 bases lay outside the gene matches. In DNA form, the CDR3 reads TGTGCCAGCAGTAGGGACAGAAGCGACGAGCAGTACTTC. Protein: CASSRDRSDEQYF.

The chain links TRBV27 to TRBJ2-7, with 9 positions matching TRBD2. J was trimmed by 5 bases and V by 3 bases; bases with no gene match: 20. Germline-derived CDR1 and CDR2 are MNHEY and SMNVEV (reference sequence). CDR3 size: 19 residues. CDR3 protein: CASSFLIPGRAGGSHEQYF. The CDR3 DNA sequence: TGTGCCAGCAGTTTCTTAATCCCAGGTAGAGCGGGGGGTAGCCACGAGCAGTACTTC.

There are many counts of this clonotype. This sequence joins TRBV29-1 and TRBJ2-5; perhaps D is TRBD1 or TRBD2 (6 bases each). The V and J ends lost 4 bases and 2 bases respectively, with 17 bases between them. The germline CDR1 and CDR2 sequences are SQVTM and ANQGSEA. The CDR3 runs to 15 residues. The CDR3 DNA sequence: TGCAGCGTTGCTGGGACAAATGGGAGGCAAGAGACCCAGTACTTC. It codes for CSVAGTNGRQETQYF.

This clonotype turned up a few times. The CDR3 DNA reads TGTGCCAGCAGCTCTCGGGGGGGCCAACCAGATACGCAGTATTTT. Protein: CASSSRGGQPDTQYF. V is TRBV7-9 and J is TRBJ2-3; 8 nucleotides agree with TRBD2. Germline trimming cut 4 bases from V and 4 bases from J; bases unmatched to any gene: 7. This CDR3 has 15 amino acids. Looked up from germline, CDR1 is SEHNR and CDR2 is FQNEAQ (reference sequence).

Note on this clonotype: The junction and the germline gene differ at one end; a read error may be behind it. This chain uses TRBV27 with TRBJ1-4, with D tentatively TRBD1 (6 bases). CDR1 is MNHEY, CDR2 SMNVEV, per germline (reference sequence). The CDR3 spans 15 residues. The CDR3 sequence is CAGSPRRTANEKLFF. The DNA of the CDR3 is TGTGCCGGCAGTCCCCGAAGGACAGCTAATGAAAAACTGTTTTTT.

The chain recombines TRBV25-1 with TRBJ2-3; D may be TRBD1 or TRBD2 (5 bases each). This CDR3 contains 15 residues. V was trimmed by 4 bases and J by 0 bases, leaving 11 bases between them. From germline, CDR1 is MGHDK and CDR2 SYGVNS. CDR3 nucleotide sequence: TGTGCCAGCAGTGGGTCCGAGGGGAGCACAGATACGCAGTATTTT. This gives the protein CASSGSEGSTDTQYF.

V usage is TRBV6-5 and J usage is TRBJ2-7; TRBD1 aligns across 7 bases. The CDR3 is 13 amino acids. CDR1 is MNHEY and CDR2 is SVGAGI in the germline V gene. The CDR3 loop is CATGAASSYEQYF. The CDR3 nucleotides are TGTGCTACAGGGGCCGCTAGCTCCTACGAGCAGTACTTC.

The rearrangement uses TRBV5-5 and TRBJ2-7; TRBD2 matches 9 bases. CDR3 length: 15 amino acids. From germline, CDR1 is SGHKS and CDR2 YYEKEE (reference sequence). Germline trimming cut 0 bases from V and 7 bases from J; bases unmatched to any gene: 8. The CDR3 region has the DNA TGTGCCAGCAGCTTGGGACTAGCGGTTTACAATGAGCAGTACTTC. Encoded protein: CASSLGLAVYNEQYF.

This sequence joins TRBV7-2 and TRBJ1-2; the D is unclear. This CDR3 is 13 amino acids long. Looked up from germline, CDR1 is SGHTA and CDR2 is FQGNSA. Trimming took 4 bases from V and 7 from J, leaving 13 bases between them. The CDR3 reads CASSSVRARGYTF. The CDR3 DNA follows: TGTGCCAGCAGCTCTGTGCGGGCTCGTGGCTACACCTTC. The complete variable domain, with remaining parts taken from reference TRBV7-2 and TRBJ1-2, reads GAGVSQSPSNKVTEKGKDVELRCDPISGHTALYWYRQSLGQGLEFLIYFQGNSAPDKSGLPSDRFSAERTGGSVSTLTIQRTQQEDSAVYLCASSSVRARGYTFGSGTRLTVV.

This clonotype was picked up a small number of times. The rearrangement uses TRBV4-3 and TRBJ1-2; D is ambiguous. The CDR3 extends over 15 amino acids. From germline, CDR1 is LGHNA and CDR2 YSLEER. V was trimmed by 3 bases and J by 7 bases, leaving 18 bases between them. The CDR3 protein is CASSQSDDGVRGYTF. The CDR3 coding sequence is TGCGCCAGCAGCCAGTCCGATGACGGGGTTCGTGGCTACACCTTC.

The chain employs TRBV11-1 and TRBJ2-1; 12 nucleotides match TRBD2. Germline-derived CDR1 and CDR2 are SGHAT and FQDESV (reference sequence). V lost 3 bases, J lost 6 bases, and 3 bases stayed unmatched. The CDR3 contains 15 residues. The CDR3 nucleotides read TGTGCCAGCAGCTTGATGACTAGCGGGGGCAATGAGCAGTTCTTC. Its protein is CASSLMTSGGNEQFF.

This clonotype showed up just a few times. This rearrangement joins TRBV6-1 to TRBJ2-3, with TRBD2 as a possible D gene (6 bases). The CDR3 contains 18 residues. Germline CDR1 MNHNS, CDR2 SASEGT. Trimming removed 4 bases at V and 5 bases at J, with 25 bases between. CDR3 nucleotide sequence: TGTGCCAGCAGTGTTCTTCGTTACGGGACTCGGACTGGAGATACGCAGTATTTT. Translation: CASSVLRYGTRTGDTQYF.

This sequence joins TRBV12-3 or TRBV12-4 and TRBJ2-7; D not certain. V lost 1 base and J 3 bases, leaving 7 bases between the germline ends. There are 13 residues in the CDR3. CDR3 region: CASSLESFYEQYF. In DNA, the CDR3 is TGTGCCAGCAGTTTAGAGTCGTTCTACGAGCAGTACTTC.

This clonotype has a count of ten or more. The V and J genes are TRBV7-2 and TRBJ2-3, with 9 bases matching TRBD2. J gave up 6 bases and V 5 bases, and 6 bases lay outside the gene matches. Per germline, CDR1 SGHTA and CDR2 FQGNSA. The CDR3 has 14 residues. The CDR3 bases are TGTGCCAGCAGCCCGGGACTAGCAGCGGATACGCAGTATTTT. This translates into CASSPGLAADTQYF.

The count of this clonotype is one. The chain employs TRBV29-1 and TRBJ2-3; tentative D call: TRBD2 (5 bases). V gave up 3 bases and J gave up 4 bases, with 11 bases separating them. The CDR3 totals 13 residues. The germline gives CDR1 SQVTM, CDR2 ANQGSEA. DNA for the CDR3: TGCAGCGTTGACAGCGGCCCCTCAGATACGCAGTATTTT. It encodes CSVDSGPSDTQYF.

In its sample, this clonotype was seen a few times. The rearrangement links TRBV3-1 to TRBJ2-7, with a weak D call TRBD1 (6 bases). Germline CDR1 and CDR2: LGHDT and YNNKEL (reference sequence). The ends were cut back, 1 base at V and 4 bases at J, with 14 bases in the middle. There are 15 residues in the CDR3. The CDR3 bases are TGTGCCAGCAGCCAAGGAGGGCAGGGGCCTTACGAGCAGTACTTC. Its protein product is CASSQGGQGPYEQYF.

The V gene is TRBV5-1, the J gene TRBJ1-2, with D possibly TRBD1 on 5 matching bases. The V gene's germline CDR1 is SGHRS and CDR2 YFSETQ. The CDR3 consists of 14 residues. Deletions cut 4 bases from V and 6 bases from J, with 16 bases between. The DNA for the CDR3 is TGCGCCAGCAGCACCGGGACGGCGGGGGATGGCTACACCTTC. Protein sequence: CASSTGTAGDGYTF.